The 13 T cell receptor beta chains below all came from one sample that was sequenced in a study of CD8+CD57+ T cells in acquired aplastic anemia. The TCR beta profiling, which covered VDJ combination and CDR3 sequence, was carried out using genomic DNA as the template. Each CDR3 protein is one row after TCRdb ran MiXCR on the reads. The sample includes fewer than 200,000 distinct CDR3 sequences, just under 65% of them seen just once. Sequenced material: sorted CD4+, CD8+, or CD8+CD57+ T cells (not recorded which) from PBMCs. The origin of the receptors is a human donor in good health.

Many counts were recorded for this clonotype. This chain uses TRBV5-8 with TRBJ2-3; D call uncertain. V lost 0 bases and J lost 0, with 8 bases in between. CDR1 and CDR2 (germline): SGHTS, YDEGEE. The CDR3 is 15 amino acids. The CDR3 reads CASSLARYSTDTQYF. CDR3 bases: TGTGCCAGCAGCTTGGCTAGGTACAGCACAGATACGCAGTATTTT.

The chain recombines TRBV9 with TRBJ2-6, with 9 bases that match TRBD2. Germline V gene sequence: CDR1 SGDLS, CDR2 YYNGEE. This CDR3 has 17 residues. V lost 0 bases to trimming and J lost 2 bases; unmatched junction nucleotides: 3. The CDR3 nucleotides are TGTGCCAGCAGCGTAGGCCTAGCGGGACCTGGGGCCAACGTCCTGACTTTC. Its translation is CASSVGLAGPGANVLTF.

The chain has TRBV7-3 and TRBJ2-5; D could derive from TRBD1 or TRBD2 (5 bases each). CDR1 and CDR2 from the germline V gene are SGHTA and FQGTGA. The V end was cut by 6 bases, the J end by 2 bases, with 19 bases between. CDR3 length: 16 residues. CDR3 coding DNA: TGTGCCAGCAGACAAGTCCGCGGCAGGGAGCAAGAGACCCAGTACTTC. Its translation is CASRQVRGREQETQYF.

The chain uses TRBV5-4 and TRBJ1-4; TRBD1 might be the D (5 bases). CDR3 length equals 14 residues. Germline CDR1 reads SGHNT; CDR2 reads YYREEE (reference sequence). V lost 5 bases, J lost 6 bases, and 14 bases lay in between. The CDR3 DNA is TGTGCCAGCAGTTACCGGGACGCTTATGAAAAACTGTTTTTT. Protein: CASSYRDAYEKLFF. The whole variable domain, remainder taken from reference TRBV5-4 and TRBJ1-4, is ETGVTQSPTHLIKTRGQQVTLRCSSQSGHNTVSWYQQALGQGPQFIFQYYREEENGRGNFPPRFSGLQFPNYSSELNVNALELDDSALYLCASSYRDAYEKLFFGSGTQLSVL.

Ten or more counts support this clonotype. The chain carries TRBV15 and TRBJ2-5, with unresolved D. Germline V CDR1 and CDR2: LNHNV, YYDKDF (reference sequence). The CDR3 length is 15 residues. Trimming removed 0 bases from V and 1 base from J, with 9 bases in between. The CDR3 spells CATSRDRNSQETQYF. The CDR3 DNA reads as TGTGCCACCAGCAGAGATCGTAACAGCCAAGAGACCCAGTACTTC. The full variable domain, rest sourced from reference TRBV15 and TRBJ2-5, is DAMVIQNPRYQVTQFGKPVTLSCSQTLNHNVMYWYQQKSSQAPKLLFHYYDKDFNNEADTPDNFQSRRPNTSFCFLDIRSPGLGDTAMYLCATSRDRNSQETQYFGPGTRLLVL.

This chain links TRBV20-1 with TRBJ2-3; TRBD2 aligns across 12 bases. CDR1 is DFQATT and CDR2 is SNEGSKA in the germline V gene (reference sequence). J was trimmed by 2 bases and V by 7 bases; bases with no gene match: 7. This CDR3 spans 15 amino acids. In nucleotides, the CDR3 is TGCAGTGATCTGACTAGCGGGGGACTCACAGATACGCAGTATTTT. It yields the protein CSDLTSGGLTDTQYF.

This clonotype was seen a single time. This sequence joins TRBV29-1 and TRBJ1-1; 7 bases line up with TRBD1. The CDR3 is 13 residues long. Germline CDR1 is SQVTM and CDR2 is ANQGSEA. The V gene end was trimmed by 7 bases and the J gene end by 0 bases; junction bases not matched to a gene: 5. CDR3 nucleotides: TGCAGCGCCGGGACAGACCTGAACACTGAAGCTTTCTTT. Protein: CSAGTDLNTEAFF.

The chain joins TRBV24-1 to TRBJ1-1; D not certain. The CDR3 runs 13 residues. V lost 4 bases to trimming and J lost 0 bases, with 5 bases between them. Germline loops: CDR1 KGHDR, CDR2 SFDVKD. In nucleotides, the CDR3 is TGTGCCACCAGTGACTCAGTGAACACTGAAGCTTTCTTT. Translated: CATSDSVNTEAFF.

This chain uses TRBV2 with TRBJ2-3, with D possibly being TRBD2 (7 bases). Germline V lookup: CDR1 SNHLY, CDR2 FYNNEI. The CDR3 has 15 amino acids. The V gene lost 6 bases and the J gene lost 1 base, with 14 bases spanning the gap. The DNA of the CDR3 is TGTGCCAGCAGAAGGGGGGGGGCCGGCACAGATACGCAGTATTTT. Amino acid sequence: CASRRGGAGTDTQYF.

The table lists this clonotype with a few counts. The rearrangement links TRBV27 to TRBJ2-6, with D perhaps matching TRBD2 (7 bases). Trimming removed 0 bases from V and 3 bases from J, with 12 bases in between. Germline V gene data show CDR1 as MNHEY and CDR2 as SMNVEV (reference sequence). The CDR3 contains 17 residues. In DNA form, the CDR3 reads TGTGCCAGCAGTTTATCGGGGGGGCTTGGTGGGGCCAACGTCCTGACTTTC. Amino acid sequence: CASSLSGGLGGANVLTF.

CDR3 amino acids: CASSWGTGLNYEQYF. The CDR3 DNA reads TGCGCCAGCAGCTGGGGGACAGGGCTAAACTACGAGCAGTACTTC. The chain combines TRBV5-1 with TRBJ2-7; 9 nucleotides match TRBD1. The ends lost 3 bases at V and 3 bases at J; junction bases unmatched: 7. This CDR3 has 15 amino acids. CDR1 is SGHRS, CDR2 YFSETQ, per germline.

J is TRBJ1-6 and V is TRBV10-1; no definite D call. Trimming took 3 bases from V and 10 from J, leaving 10 bases between them. This CDR3 contains 13 residues. Germline values: CDR1 WNHNN, CDR2 SYGVQD (reference sequence). CDR3 loop: CASSDGPVSPLHF. CDR3 DNA: TGCGCCAGCAGTGACGGGCCAGTCTCACCCCTCCACTTT.

This clonotype appeared many times. The CDR3 DNA sequence: TGCGCCAGCAGCCAAGTCGACGGGACTCGTTACGAGCAGTACTTC. Amino acid sequence: CASSQVDGTRYEQYF. The chain joins TRBV4-1 to TRBJ2-7; possibly TRBD2 for D (6 bases). The CDR3 covers 15 residues. Germline assignment: CDR1 MGHRA and CDR2 YSYEKL. Trimming left V 1 base short and J 4 bases short, with 14 bases between.